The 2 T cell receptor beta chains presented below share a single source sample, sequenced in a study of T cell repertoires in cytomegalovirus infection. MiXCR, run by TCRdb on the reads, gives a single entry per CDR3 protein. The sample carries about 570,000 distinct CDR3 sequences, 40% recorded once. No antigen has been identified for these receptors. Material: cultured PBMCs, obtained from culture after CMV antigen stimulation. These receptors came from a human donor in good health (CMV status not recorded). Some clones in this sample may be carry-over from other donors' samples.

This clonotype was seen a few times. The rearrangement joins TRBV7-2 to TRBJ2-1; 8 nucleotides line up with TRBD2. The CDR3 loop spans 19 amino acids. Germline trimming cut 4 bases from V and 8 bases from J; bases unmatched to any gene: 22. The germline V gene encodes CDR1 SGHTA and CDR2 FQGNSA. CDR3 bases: TGTGCCAGCAGCTCTTCATGGAGAGCTAGCGGGTGGGGGGTCGATGAGCAGTTCTTC. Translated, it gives CASSSSWRASGWGVDEQFF.

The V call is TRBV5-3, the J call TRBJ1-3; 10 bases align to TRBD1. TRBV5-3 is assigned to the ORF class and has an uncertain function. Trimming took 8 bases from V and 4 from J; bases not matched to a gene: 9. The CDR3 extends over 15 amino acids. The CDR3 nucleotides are TGTGCCAGCGCACCAGGGACAGGGGACGGAAACACCATATATTTT. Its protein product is CASAPGTGDGNTIYF.